The 21 T cell receptor beta chains below all came from one sample that was sequenced in a study of blood T cell repertoires in COVID-19. Produced via immunoSEQ multiplex PCR; TCRdb's table is partial and in-frame only. The data show a few hundred thousand clones, with approximately 89% seen just once and 1.7% held by the top ten. The specimen sequenced was PBMCs or T cells enriched from blood (not recorded which). All receptors come from a young woman who had recovered from COVID-19.

This sequence joins TRBV20-1 and TRBJ2-4; maybe TRBD1 (5 bases). Germline V gene data show CDR1 as DFQATT and CDR2 as SNEGSKA (reference sequence). The CDR3 has 13 residues. V was clipped by 3 bases and J by 1 base, with 7 bases between them. CDR3 loop: CSASAGAKNIQYF. The CDR3 DNA follows: TGCAGTGCTAGTGCAGGGGCCAAAAACATTCAGTACTTC.

This sequence joins TRBV11-1 and TRBJ2-7, with 8 positions matching TRBD1. CDR1 is SGHAT and CDR2 is FQDESV in the germline V gene (reference sequence). This CDR3 contains 14 residues. J was trimmed by 3 bases and V by 4 bases; bases with no gene match: 5. The CDR3 loop reads CASSSQGDIYEQYF. The CDR3 DNA sequence: TGTGCCAGCAGCTCACAGGGGGACATCTACGAGCAGTACTTC. Together with reference TRBV11-1 and TRBJ2-7, the CDR3 gives the full variable domain: EAEVAQSPRYKITEKSQAVAFWCDPISGHATLYWYRQILGQGPELLVQFQDESVVDDSQLPKDRFSAERLKGVDSTLKIQPAELGDSAMYLCASSSQGDIYEQYFGPGTRLTVT.

The chain carries TRBV4-2 and TRBJ1-1, with TRBD1 matching over 7 bases. The CDR3 runs 15 residues. The V and J ends lost 1 base and 5 bases, in that order; junction bases with no gene match: 7. Germline assignment: CDR1 LGHNA and CDR2 YNFKEQ. The CDR3 region has the DNA TGTGCCAGCAGCCAAGGTGCAGGGGGAAGGACTGAAGCTTTCTTT. Translated, it gives CASSQGAGGRTEAFF.

The chain joins TRBV7-2 to TRBJ1-2, with D unresolved. This CDR3 is built from 14 residues. V lost 2 bases and J 0 bases, leaving 7 bases between the germline ends. Per the germline V gene, CDR1 is SGHTA and CDR2 is FQGNSA. The CDR3 here is CASSLQASNYGYTF. In DNA, the CDR3 is TGTGCCAGCAGCTTACAGGCCTCTAACTATGGCTACACCTTC.

The V and J genes are TRBV11-2 and TRBJ1-6; 8 positions agree with TRBD1. CDR1 is SGHAT, CDR2 FQNNGV, per germline. The V and J ends lost 5 bases and 9 bases, in that order; junction bases with no gene match: 6. The CDR3 is made up of 14 amino acids. CDR3: CASSIDRGASPLHF. CDR3 DNA: TGTGCCAGCAGCATCGACAGGGGCGCTTCACCCCTCCACTTT.

This clone has just one count. The genes are TRBV6-5 and TRBJ2-7, with 9 bases fitting TRBD1. Germline-derived CDR1 and CDR2 are MNHEY and SVGAGI. The CDR3 sequence is 14 residues long. V shed 6 bases and J 5 bases; nucleotides not matched to a gene: 8. In DNA form, the CDR3 reads TGTGCCAGCAGAATTACAGGGGGCCGGGACGAGCAGTACTTC. Amino acid sequence: CASRITGGRDEQYF.

The genes are TRBV5-1 and TRBJ2-5; 7 nucleotides line up with TRBD2. The CDR3 covers 15 residues. Trimming removed 5 bases from V and 3 bases from J; junction bases left unmatched: 10. Germline assignment: CDR1 SGHRS and CDR2 YFSETQ. The DNA of the CDR3 is TGCGCCAGCAGTAGGAGGGAGGGCCCCAAAGAGACCCAGTACTTC. Its protein product is CASSRREGPKETQYF.

The chain links TRBV5-1 to TRBJ1-1, with D perhaps TRBD1 (6 bases). The germline gives CDR1 SGHRS, CDR2 YFSETQ. Trimming removed 1 base at V and 10 bases at J, with 17 bases between. CDR3 length equals 14 residues. The DNA for the CDR3 is TGCGCCAGCAGCTTGCAGGGGTTAAACCCGGGAGCTTTCTTT. It specifies CASSLQGLNPGAFF.

The V and J genes are TRBV2 and TRBJ1-2; D unclear. Germline assignment: CDR1 SNHLY and CDR2 FYNNEI. CDR3 size: 14 residues. V was pared by 7 bases and J by 4 bases, with 16 bases between. As DNA, the CDR3 is TGTGCCAGCAACGTTAGAGGGTTAGGCTATGGCTACACCTTC. Protein sequence: CASNVRGLGYGYTF.

The rearrangement uses TRBV5-6 and TRBJ2-2; perhaps TRBD2 as D (6 bases). CDR1 is SGHDT, CDR2 YYEEEE, per germline. The CDR3 has 16 amino acids. V gave up 4 bases and J gave up 6 bases, with 19 bases separating them. The CDR3 sequence: CASSTRPNSGAGELFF. The CDR3 DNA reads as TGTGCCAGCAGCACGCGCCCTAACTCGGGGGCCGGGGAGCTGTTTTTT. The variable domain in full, with the rest retrieved from reference TRBV5-6 and TRBJ2-2, is DAGVTQSPTHLIKTRGQQVTLRCSPKSGHDTVSWYQQALGQGPQFIFQYYEEEERQRGNFPDRFSGHQFPNYSSELNVNALLLGDSALYLCASSTRPNSGAGELFFGEGSRLTVL.

This chain links TRBV4-3 with TRBJ1-4; the match to TRBD1 covers 8 bases. The V gene's germline CDR1 is LGHNA and CDR2 YSLEER. There are 15 residues in the CDR3. The trim removed 2 bases at V and 6 bases at J, leaving 5 bases unmatched. CDR3 bases: TGCGCCAGCAGCCAAAAGGACAGGGCCTATGAAAAACTGTTTTTT. This encodes CASSQKDRAYEKLFF.

This clone was detected once. CDR3 loop: CASSLRPGELFF. Written as DNA, the CDR3 is TGTGCCAGCAGCTTAAGGCCCGGGGAGCTGTTTTTT. The genes are TRBV7-3 and TRBJ2-2; D gene unclear. This CDR3 contains 12 residues. Trimming left V 1 base short and J 6 bases short, with 3 bases between. Per the germline V gene, CDR1 is SGHTA and CDR2 is FQGTGA. Supplemented by reference TRBV7-3 and TRBJ2-2, the full variable domain reads GAGVSQTPSNKVTEKGKYVELRCDPISGHTALYWYRQSLGQGPEFLIYFQGTGAADDSGLPNDRFFAVRPEGSVSTLKIQRTERGDSAVYLCASSLRPGELFFGEGSRLTVL.

This clone came up once. The gene calls are TRBV30 and TRBJ2-3; 10 bases are a match to TRBD2. The CDR3 extends over 15 amino acids. CDR1 and CDR2 from the germline V gene are GTSNPN and SVGIG (reference sequence). The V gene end was trimmed by 0 bases and the J gene end by 4 bases; junction bases not matched to a gene: 4. The CDR3 loop reads CAWSVRAGGADTQYF. The DNA of the CDR3 is TGTGCCTGGAGTGTAAGAGCGGGGGGGGCAGATACGCAGTATTTT.

V is TRBV18 and J is TRBJ2-6, with a tentative D call TRBD1 (5 bases). Per germline, CDR1 KGHSH and CDR2 LQKENI. Trimming cost V 4 bases and J 1 base, with 14 bases left between them. The CDR3 is 17 residues long. In nucleotides, the CDR3 is TGTGCCAGCTCACTGCTCAGGGAAAATTCTGGGGCCAACGTCCTGACTTTC. It specifies CASSLLRENSGANVLTF.

The chain links TRBV30 to TRBJ1-2, with D perhaps matching TRBD1 (6 bases). The CDR3 extends over 14 amino acids. The germline V and J ends were trimmed by 5 bases and 2 bases, with 15 bases remaining between them. Germline V gene lookup returns CDR1 GTSNPN and CDR2 SVGIG (reference sequence). The CDR3 nucleotides read TGTGCCTGGCGTGGACAGCCTTTAAACTATGGCTACACCTTC. Translating gives CAWRGQPLNYGYTF.

This chain uses TRBV12-3 or TRBV12-4 with TRBJ2-7; 7 bases match TRBD1. Trimming cost V 6 bases and J 6 bases; bases outside gene matches: 2. The CDR3 runs 11 residues. The CDR3 DNA reads as TGTGCCAGCAGAGGGGGCTTCGAGCAGTACTTC. Protein: CASRGGFEQYF.

The chain couples TRBV2 to TRBJ2-7, with 9 nucleotides matching TRBD1. The CDR3 consists of 14 residues. Germline CDR1 SNHLY, CDR2 FYNNEI. The J segment lost 5 bases and the V segment lost 7 bases, leaving 9 bases of the junction unmatched. The CDR3 coding sequence is TGTGCCAGCAACGGCGCGACAGGGGGGGACGAGCAGTACTTC. Translating it yields CASNGATGGDEQYF.

The chain uses TRBV18 and TRBJ1-2, with 9 bases lining up with TRBD1. The CDR3 is 15 residues long. The germline V gene encodes CDR1 KGHSH and CDR2 LQKENI. The V and J ends lost 3 bases and 2 bases, in that order; junction bases with no gene match: 4. The CDR3 sequence: CASSPPGTGNYGYTF. In DNA form, the CDR3 reads TGTGCCAGCTCACCCCCCGGGACAGGGAACTATGGCTACACCTTC.

V usage is TRBV11-3 and J usage is TRBJ2-1, with D unclear. Germline CDR1 SGHNT, CDR2 YENEEA. V dropped 0 bases and J dropped 9 bases, with 12 bases sitting between them. This CDR3 region has 14 residues. The CDR3 coding sequence is TGTGCCAGCAGCTTAGAACATGGAGTGGGTGAGCAGTTCTTC. It codes for CASSLEHGVGEQFF.

CDR3 sequence (DNA): TGTGCCAGCAGTTTTAACTTGAACACTGAAGCTTTCTTT. It codes for CASSFNLNTEAFF. The chain links TRBV27 to TRBJ1-1; D gene uncertain. The CDR3 is 13 residues long. Trimming took off 3 bases at V and 0 bases at J, with 5 bases between the two ends. Per germline, CDR1 MNHEY and CDR2 SMNVEV (reference sequence).

V usage is TRBV7-2 and J usage is TRBJ2-3, with 11 bases that match TRBD2. The CDR3 extends over 16 amino acids. Germline CDR1 SGHTA, CDR2 FQGNSA. Unmatched junction bases numbered 2, after V lost 2 bases and J lost 1 base. CDR3 amino acids: CASSLQTSGGTDTQYF. The DNA of the CDR3 is TGTGCCAGCAGCTTACAGACTAGCGGGGGCACAGATACGCAGTATTTT. Together with reference TRBV7-2 and TRBJ2-3, the CDR3 gives the full variable domain: GAGVSQSPSNKVTEKGKDVELRCDPISGHTALYWYRQSLGQGLEFLIYFQGNSAPDKSGLPSDRFSAERTGGSVSTLTIQRTQQEDSAVYLCASSLQTSGGTDTQYFGPGTRLTVL.